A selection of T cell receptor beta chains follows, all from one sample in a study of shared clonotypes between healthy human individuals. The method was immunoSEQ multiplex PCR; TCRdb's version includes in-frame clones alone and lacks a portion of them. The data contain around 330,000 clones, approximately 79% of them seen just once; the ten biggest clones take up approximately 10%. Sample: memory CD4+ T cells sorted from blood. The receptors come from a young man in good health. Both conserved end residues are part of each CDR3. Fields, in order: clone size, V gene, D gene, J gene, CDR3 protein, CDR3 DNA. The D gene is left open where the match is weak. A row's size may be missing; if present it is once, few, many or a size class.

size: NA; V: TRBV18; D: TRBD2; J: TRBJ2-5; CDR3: CASSRTSGVQETQYF; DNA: TGTGCCAGCTCCAGGACTAGCGGCGTTCAAGAGACCCAGTACTTC
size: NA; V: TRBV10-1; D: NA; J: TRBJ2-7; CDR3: CASSLGGNPYEQYF; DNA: TGCGCCAGCAGCCTTGGCGGGAACCCCTACGAGCAGTACTTC
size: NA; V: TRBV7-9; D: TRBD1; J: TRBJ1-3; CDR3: CASSSDRVFSGNTIYF; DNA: TGTGCCAGCAGCTCGGACAGGGTTTTCTCTGGAAACACCATATATTTT
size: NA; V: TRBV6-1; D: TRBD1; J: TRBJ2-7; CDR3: CASSVDRGLLYEQYF; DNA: TGTGCCAGCAGTGTTGACAGGGGCCTCCTCTACGAGCAGTACTTC
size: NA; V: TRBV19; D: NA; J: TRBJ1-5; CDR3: CASSIEGSSNQPQHF; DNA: TGTGCCAGTAGTATTGAAGGAAGTAGCAATCAGCCCCAGCATTTT
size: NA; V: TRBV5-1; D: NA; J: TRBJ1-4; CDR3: CASSLEDSYEKLFF; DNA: TGCGCCAGCAGCTTGGAGGATAGTTACGAAAAACTGTTTTTT
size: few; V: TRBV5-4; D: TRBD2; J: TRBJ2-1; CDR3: CASSAPGTSGNEQFF; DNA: TGTGCCAGCAGCGCCCCCGGGACTAGTGGGAATGAGCAGTTCTTC
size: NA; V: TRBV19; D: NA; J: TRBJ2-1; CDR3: CASSIGVSEQFF; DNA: TGTGCCAGTAGTATAGGAGTCAGTGAGCAGTTCTTC
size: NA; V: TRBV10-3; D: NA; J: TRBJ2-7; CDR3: CAISEDYEQYF; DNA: TGTGCCATCAGCGAGGACTACGAGCAGTACTTC
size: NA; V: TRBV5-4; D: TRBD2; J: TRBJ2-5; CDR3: CASSPPPELAGDQETQYF; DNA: TGTGCCAGCAGCCCACCTCCCGAGCTAGCGGGGGACCAAGAGACCCAGTACTTC
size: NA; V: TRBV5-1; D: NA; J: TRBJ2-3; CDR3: CASSLERATDTQYF; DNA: TGCGCCAGCAGCTTGGAACGGGCCACAGATACGCAGTATTTT
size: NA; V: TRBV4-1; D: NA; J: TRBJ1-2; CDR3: CASSQDLPGTYGYTF; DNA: TGCGCCAGCAGCCAAGATCTACCAGGGACATATGGCTACACCTTC
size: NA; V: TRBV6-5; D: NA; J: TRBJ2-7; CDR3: CASTGPGIYEQYF; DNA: TGTGCCAGCACCGGGCCAGGGATTTACGAGCAGTACTTC
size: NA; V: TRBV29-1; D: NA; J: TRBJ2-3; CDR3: CSVAGTDTQYF; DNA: TGCAGCGTTGCTGGCACAGATACGCAGTATTTT
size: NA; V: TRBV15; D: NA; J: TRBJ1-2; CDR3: CATSRDRGRYDGYTF; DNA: TGTGCCACCAGCAGAGATCGGGGCCGCTATGATGGCTACACCTTC
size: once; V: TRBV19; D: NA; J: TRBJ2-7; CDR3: CASNSNSDEQYF; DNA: TGTGCCAGTAACAGCAATTCCGACGAGCAGTACTTC
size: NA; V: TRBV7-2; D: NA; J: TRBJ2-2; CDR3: CASSSTRTGELFF; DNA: TGTGCCAGCAGCTCCACCCGCACCGGGGAGCTGTTTTTT
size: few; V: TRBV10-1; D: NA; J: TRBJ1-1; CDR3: CASSESSGTEAFF; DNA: TGCGCCAGCAGTGAGTCCTCCGGGACCGAAGCTTTCTTT
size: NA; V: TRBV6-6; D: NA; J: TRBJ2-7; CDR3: CASSYTEGSYEQYF; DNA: TGTGCCAGCAGTTACACCGAAGGCTCCTACGAGCAGTACTTC
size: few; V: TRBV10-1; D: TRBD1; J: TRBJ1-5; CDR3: CAGTESNQPQHF; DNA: TGCGCCGGGACAGAGAGCAATCAGCCCCAGCATTTT
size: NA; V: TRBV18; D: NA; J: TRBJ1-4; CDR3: CASSPPGAYNEKLFF; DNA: TGTGCCAGCTCACCACCGGGGGCCTATAATGAAAAACTGTTTTTT
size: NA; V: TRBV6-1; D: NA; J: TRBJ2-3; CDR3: CASTVLLTDTQYF; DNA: TGTGCCAGCACCGTCCTGCTCACAGATACGCAGTATTTT
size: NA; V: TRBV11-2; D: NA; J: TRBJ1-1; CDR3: CASSLVNSFLNTEAFF; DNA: TGTGCCAGCAGCTTAGTCAACAGCTTCCTGAACACTGAAGCTTTCTTT
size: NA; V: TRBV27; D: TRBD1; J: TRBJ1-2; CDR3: CASSLTHSPGTGGGYTF; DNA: TGTGCCAGCAGTTTAACCCATAGCCCCGGGACAGGGGGTGGCTACACCTTC
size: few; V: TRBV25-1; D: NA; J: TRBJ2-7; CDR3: CASSDRGVSYEQYF; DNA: TGTGCCAGCAGTGATAGGGGGGTAAGCTACGAGCAGTACTTC
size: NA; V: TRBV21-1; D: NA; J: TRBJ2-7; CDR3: CASSLEGASGSLVFHEQYF; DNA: TGTGCCAGCAGCCTCGAGGGGGCTAGCGGGAGCTTAGTCTTCCACGAGCAGTACTTC
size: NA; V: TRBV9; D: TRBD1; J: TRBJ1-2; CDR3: CASSGGQGGRYGYTF; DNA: TGTGCCAGCAGCGGCGGACAGGGTGGGAGGTATGGCTACACCTTC
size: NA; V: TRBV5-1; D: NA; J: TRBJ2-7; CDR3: CASSPLKGLGEQYF; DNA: TGCGCCAGCAGCCCGCTCAAAGGTCTGGGCGAGCAGTACTTC
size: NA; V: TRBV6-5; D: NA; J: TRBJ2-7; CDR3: CASRETGPHYEQYF; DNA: TGTGCCAGCAGAGAAACGGGACCACACTACGAGCAGTACTTC
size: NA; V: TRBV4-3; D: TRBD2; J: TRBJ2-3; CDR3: CASSQEGTSGGTDTQYF; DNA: TGCGCCAGCAGCCAAGAAGGAACTAGCGGCGGCACAGATACGCAGTATTTT
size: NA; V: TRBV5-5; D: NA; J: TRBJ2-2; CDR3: CASSLGGTRELFF; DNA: TGTGCCAGCAGCTTGGGGGGAACAAGGGAGCTGTTTTTT
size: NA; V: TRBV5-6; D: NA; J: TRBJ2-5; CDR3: CASSAWGEETQYF; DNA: TGTGCCAGCAGCGCATGGGGGGAAGAGACCCAGTACTTC
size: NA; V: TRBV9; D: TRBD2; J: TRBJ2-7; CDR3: CASSGIITSGGSYEQYF; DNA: TGTGCCAGCAGCGGGATAATTACTAGCGGGGGAAGCTACGAGCAGTACTTC
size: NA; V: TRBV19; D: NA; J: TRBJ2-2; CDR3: CASLGKGVTGELFF; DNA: TGTGCCAGCCTCGGGAAGGGAGTCACCGGGGAGCTGTTTTTT
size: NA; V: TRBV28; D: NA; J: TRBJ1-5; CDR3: CASNSIEKRSNQPQHF; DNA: TGTGCCAGCAATTCGATTGAGAAGCGAAGCAATCAGCCCCAGCATTTT
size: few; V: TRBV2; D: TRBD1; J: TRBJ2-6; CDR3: CASAGQGSPSSGANVLTF; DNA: TGTGCCAGCGCCGGACAGGGATCACCATCGTCTGGGGCCAACGTCCTGACTTTC
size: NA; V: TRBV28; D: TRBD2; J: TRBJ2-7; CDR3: CASSSPGLADEQYF; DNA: TGTGCCAGCAGTTCCCCGGGACTAGCGGACGAGCAGTACTTC